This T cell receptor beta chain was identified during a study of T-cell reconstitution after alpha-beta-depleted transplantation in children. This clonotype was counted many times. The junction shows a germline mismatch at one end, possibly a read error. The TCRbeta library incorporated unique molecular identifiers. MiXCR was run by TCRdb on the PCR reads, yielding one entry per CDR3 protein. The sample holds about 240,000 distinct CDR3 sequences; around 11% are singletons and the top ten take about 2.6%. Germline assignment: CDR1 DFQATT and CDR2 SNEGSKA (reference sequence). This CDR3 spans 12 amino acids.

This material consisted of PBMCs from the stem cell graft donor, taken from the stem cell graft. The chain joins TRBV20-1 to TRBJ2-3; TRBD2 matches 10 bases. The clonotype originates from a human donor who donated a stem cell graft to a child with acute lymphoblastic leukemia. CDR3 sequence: CSTSGKTDTQYF. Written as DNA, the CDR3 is TGCAGTACTAGCGGGAAAACAGATACGCAGTATTTT.